Listed below are T cell receptor beta chains from one sample, sequenced in a study of blood T cells in healthy people across ages. From the 5' RACE reads, TCRdb called clonotypes with MiXCR, one entry per CDR3 protein. The table includes about 780,000 distinct CDR3 sequences, roughly 25% detected once. The same sample was also used in a study of T cells of mothers and their children.

Source material: blood. The receptors here all came from a boy aged 5-17 years in good health. Both conserved end residues are part of each CDR3. The D gene is left open where the match is weak. The size field is filled for only some rows; it gives once, few, many or a size class.

d_call: -; j_call: TRBJ2-1; clone_size: -; v_call: TRBV5-1; cdr3_aa: CASSLELPEEQFF; cdr3_nt: TGCGCCAGCAGCTTGGAACTGCCAGAGGAGCAGTTCTTC
d_call: -; j_call: TRBJ2-2; clone_size: -; v_call: TRBV4-3; cdr3_aa: CASSQTVDFSWLFF; cdr3_nt: TGCGCCAGCAGCCAAACCGTAGACTTTAGTTGGCTGTTTTTT
d_call: -; j_call: TRBJ1-5; clone_size: once; v_call: TRBV28; cdr3_aa: CASSFTGGWQPQHF; cdr3_nt: TGTGCCAGCAGTTTTACTGGGGGCTGGCAGCCCCAGCATTTT
d_call: -; j_call: TRBJ2-1; clone_size: -; v_call: TRBV29-1; cdr3_aa: CSAAGTFCNEQFF; cdr3_nt: TGCAGCGCCGCCGGGACTTTCTGTAATGAGCAGTTCTTC
d_call: TRBD2; j_call: TRBJ2-5; clone_size: -; v_call: TRBV10-2; cdr3_aa: CARSDRGGLQETQYF; cdr3_nt: TGCGCCCGCAGTGATCGGGGGGGACTCCAAGAGACCCAGTACTTC
d_call: -; j_call: TRBJ1-4; clone_size: -; v_call: TRBV7-6; cdr3_aa: CASSLGREDEKLLF; cdr3_nt: TGTGCCAGCAGCTTAGGACGGGAAGATGAAAAACTGCTTTTT
d_call: -; j_call: TRBJ1-2; clone_size: few; v_call: TRBV28; cdr3_aa: CASSFLWGYGYTF; cdr3_nt: TGTGCCAGCAGTTTTTTGTGGGGCTATGGCTACACCTTC
d_call: -; j_call: TRBJ2-5; clone_size: -; v_call: TRBV21-1; cdr3_aa: CASSKARDGWKVGTQYF; cdr3_nt: TGTGCCAGCAGCAAAGCGCGGGACGGATGGAAGGTGGGGACCCAGTACTTC
d_call: -; j_call: TRBJ2-5; clone_size: few; v_call: TRBV4-2; cdr3_aa: CASSQDYSILVETQYF; cdr3_nt: TGTGCCAGCAGCCAAGATTATTCTATTCTCGTCGAGACCCAGTACTTC
d_call: TRBD1; j_call: TRBJ1-5; clone_size: -; v_call: TRBV7-2; cdr3_aa: CASSPYRGDNQPQHF; cdr3_nt: TGTGCCAGCAGCCCCTACAGGGGGGACAATCAGCCCCAGCATTTT
d_call: -; j_call: TRBJ1-2; clone_size: -; v_call: TRBV19; cdr3_aa: CASSIEPATGGYTF; cdr3_nt: TGTGCCAGTAGTATAGAACCCGCAACGGGTGGCTACACCTTC
d_call: -; j_call: TRBJ2-5; clone_size: few; v_call: TRBV6-5; cdr3_aa: CASSQGRKETQYF; cdr3_nt: TGTGCCAGCAGTCAGGGGAGGAAAGAGACCCAGTACTTC
d_call: -; j_call: TRBJ2-4; clone_size: many; v_call: TRBV28; cdr3_aa: CASSIGDPGHNIQYF; cdr3_nt: TGTGCCAGCAGCATTGGAGACCCAGGGCACAACATTCAGTACTTC
d_call: -; j_call: TRBJ1-1; clone_size: few; v_call: TRBV2; cdr3_aa: CASSETGLNTEAFF; cdr3_nt: TGTGCCAGCAGTGAGACAGGTTTGAACACTGAAGCTTTCTTT
d_call: -; j_call: TRBJ1-2; clone_size: -; v_call: TRBV19; cdr3_aa: CAALRGNYGYTF; cdr3_nt: TGTGCCGCGCTTAGGGGGAACTATGGCTACACCTTC
d_call: -; j_call: TRBJ2-7; clone_size: many; v_call: TRBV4-2; cdr3_aa: CASSQGPEQYF; cdr3_nt: TGTGCCAGCAGCCAAGGGCCAGAGCAGTACTTC
d_call: -; j_call: TRBJ2-7; clone_size: -; v_call: TRBV20-1; cdr3_aa: CSARILLGVGSSYEQYF; cdr3_nt: TGCAGTGCTAGGATACTGCTGGGGGTGGGCAGCTCCTACGAGCAGTACTTC
d_call: -; j_call: TRBJ2-1; clone_size: -; v_call: TRBV29-1; cdr3_aa: CSVERGVTYNEQFF; cdr3_nt: TGCAGCGTTGAAAGAGGGGTTACCTACAATGAGCAGTTCTTC
d_call: TRBD1; j_call: TRBJ1-1; clone_size: -; v_call: TRBV6-1; cdr3_aa: CASGDRGQVTEAFF; cdr3_nt: TGTGCCAGCGGAGACAGGGGGCAAGTCACTGAAGCTTTCTTT
d_call: TRBD1; j_call: TRBJ2-5; clone_size: few; v_call: TRBV20-1; cdr3_aa: CSARRTGGRQETQYF; cdr3_nt: TGCAGTGCTAGAAGGACAGGGGGCAGACAAGAGACCCAGTACTTC
d_call: TRBD1; j_call: TRBJ1-4; clone_size: once; v_call: TRBV7-9; cdr3_aa: CASSPRGGPNEKLFF; cdr3_nt: TGTGCCAGCAGCCCCAGGGGGGGACCTAACGAAAAACTGTTTTTT
d_call: TRBD1; j_call: TRBJ2-7; clone_size: few; v_call: TRBV7-9; cdr3_aa: CASSLASTGGRDEQYF; cdr3_nt: TGTGCCAGCAGCTTAGCCTCGACAGGGGGTAGGGACGAGCAGTACTTC
d_call: TRBD2; j_call: TRBJ2-1; clone_size: -; v_call: TRBV6-6; cdr3_aa: CASTTSGGPQQFF; cdr3_nt: TGTGCCAGCACCACTAGCGGGGGGCCCCAGCAGTTCTTC
d_call: TRBD1; j_call: TRBJ2-5; clone_size: -; v_call: TRBV10-2; cdr3_aa: CATLQGAFGETQYF; cdr3_nt: TGCGCCACCTTACAGGGGGCATTCGGAGAGACCCAGTACTTC
d_call: -; j_call: TRBJ2-7; clone_size: -; v_call: TRBV21-1; cdr3_aa: CASSKAGASGESSYEQYF; cdr3_nt: TGTGCCAGCAGCAAAGCTGGGGCTAGCGGGGAGAGCTCCTACGAGCAGTACTTC
d_call: -; j_call: TRBJ2-7; clone_size: -; v_call: TRBV5-4; cdr3_aa: CASSLSLFHEQYF; cdr3_nt: TGTGCCAGCAGCTTGAGCCTATTCCACGAGCAGTACTTC
d_call: TRBD1; j_call: TRBJ1-4; clone_size: few; v_call: TRBV5-1; cdr3_aa: CASCSSGGESNEKLFF; cdr3_nt: TGCGCCAGCTGCTCGTCAGGGGGCGAATCTAATGAAAAACTGTTTTTT
d_call: -; j_call: TRBJ2-7; clone_size: few; v_call: TRBV7-9; cdr3_aa: CASSIGPKIDEQYF; cdr3_nt: TGTGCCAGCAGTATCGGGCCCAAAATCGACGAGCAGTACTTC